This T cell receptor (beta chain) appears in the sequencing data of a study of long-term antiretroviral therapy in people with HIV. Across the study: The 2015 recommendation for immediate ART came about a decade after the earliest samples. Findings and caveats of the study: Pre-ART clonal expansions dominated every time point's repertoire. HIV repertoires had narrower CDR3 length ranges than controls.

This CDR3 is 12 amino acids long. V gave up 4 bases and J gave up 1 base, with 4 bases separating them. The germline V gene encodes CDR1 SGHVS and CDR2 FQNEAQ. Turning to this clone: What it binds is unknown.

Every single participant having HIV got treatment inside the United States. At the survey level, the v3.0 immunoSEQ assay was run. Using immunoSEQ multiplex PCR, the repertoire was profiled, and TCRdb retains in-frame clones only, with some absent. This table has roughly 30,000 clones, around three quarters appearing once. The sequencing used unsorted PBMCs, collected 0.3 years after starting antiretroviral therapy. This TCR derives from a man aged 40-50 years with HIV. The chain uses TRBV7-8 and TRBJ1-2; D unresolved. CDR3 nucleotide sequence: TGTGCCAGCAGCTCCGTTAACTATGGCTACACCTTC. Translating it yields CASSSVNYGYTF.